This T cell receptor (beta chain) was recovered during a study of beta chain features in type 1 diabetes. Overall study context: Patients did not differ from healthy donors in age, gender or cell yield.

All of the isolated RNA was reverse transcribed, so expressed TCRB transcripts were sequenced. The table came from immunoSEQ multiplex PCR; TCRdb's copy has only in-frame clones and leaves some out. In the table there are about 160,000 clones, less than 9.5% of which are singletons. This clone was recorded a few times. What it binds is unknown. CDR3 length: 14 residues. V lost 3 bases, J lost 1 base, and 2 bases stayed unmatched. Germline CDR1 SQVTM, CDR2 ANQGSEA. Isolation of CD4+ naive, central memory, regulatory and stem cell-like memory cells was achieved by sorting via CD45RO/CCR7/CD25/CD127/CD95/CD27. Study-level findings and limits: Type 1 diabetes patients showed fewer insertions and more deletions at VDJ junctions.

This sequence originates from a young man in good health. Sample: central memory CD4+ T cells from blood. The rearrangement links TRBV29-1 to TRBJ1-1; 10 positions match TRBD1. The CDR3 sequence: CSVERDRGNTEAFF. CDR3 in DNA: TGCAGCGTTGAGAGGGACAGGGGGAACACTGAAGCTTTCTTT.